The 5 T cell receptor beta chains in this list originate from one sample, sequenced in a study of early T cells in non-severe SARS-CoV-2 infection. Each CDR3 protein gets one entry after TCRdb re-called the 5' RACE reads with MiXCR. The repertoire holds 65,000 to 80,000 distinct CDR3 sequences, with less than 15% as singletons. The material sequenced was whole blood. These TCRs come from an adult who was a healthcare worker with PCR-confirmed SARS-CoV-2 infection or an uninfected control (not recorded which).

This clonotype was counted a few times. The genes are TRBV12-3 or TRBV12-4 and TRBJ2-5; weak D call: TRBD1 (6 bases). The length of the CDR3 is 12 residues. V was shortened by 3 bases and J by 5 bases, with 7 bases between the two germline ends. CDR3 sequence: CASSFGGETQYF. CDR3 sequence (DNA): TGTGCCAGCAGTTTTGGGGGCGAGACCCAGTACTTC.

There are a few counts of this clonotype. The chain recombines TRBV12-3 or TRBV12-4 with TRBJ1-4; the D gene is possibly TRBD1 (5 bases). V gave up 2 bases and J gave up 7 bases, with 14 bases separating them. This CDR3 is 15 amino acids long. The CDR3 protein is CASSLLGGGFEKLFF. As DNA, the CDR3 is TGTGCCAGCAGTTTACTTGGGGGAGGATTTGAAAAACTGTTTTTT.

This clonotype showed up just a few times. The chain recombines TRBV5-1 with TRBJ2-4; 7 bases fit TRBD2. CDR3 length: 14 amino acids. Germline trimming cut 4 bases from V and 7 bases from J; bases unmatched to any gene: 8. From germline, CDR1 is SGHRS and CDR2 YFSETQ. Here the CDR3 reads CASSSTMGGNIQYF. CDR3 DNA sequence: TGCGCCAGCAGCAGTACGATGGGGGGGAACATTCAGTACTTC.

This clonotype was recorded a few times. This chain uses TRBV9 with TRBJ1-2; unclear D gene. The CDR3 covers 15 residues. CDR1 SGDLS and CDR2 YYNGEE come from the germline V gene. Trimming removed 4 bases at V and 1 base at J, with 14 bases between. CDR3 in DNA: TGTGCCAGCAGCTCTCAGGCACTTCATAACTATGGCTACACCTTC. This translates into CASSSQALHNYGYTF. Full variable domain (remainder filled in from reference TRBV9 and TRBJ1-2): DSGVTQTPKHLITATGQRVTLRCSPRSGDLSVYWYQQSLDQGLQFLIQYYNGEERAKGNILERFSAQQFPDLHSELNLSSLELGDSALYFCASSSQALHNYGYTFGSGTRLTVV.

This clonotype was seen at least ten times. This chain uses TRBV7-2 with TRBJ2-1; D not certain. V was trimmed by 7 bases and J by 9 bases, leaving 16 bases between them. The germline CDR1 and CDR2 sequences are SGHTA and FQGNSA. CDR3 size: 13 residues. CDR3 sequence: CASILGLVGEQFF. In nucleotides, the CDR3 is TGTGCCAGCATCCTAGGTTTGGTGGGTGAGCAGTTCTTC.